This T cell receptor beta chain was identified in a study of human T cells and chemical hapten exposure. The CDR3 has 14 amino acids. Germline CDR1 is SQVTM and CDR2 is ANQGSEA. V was pared by 3 bases and J by 2 bases, with 6 bases of the junction left unmatched. Time point in this sample: pre-sensitization, week 0. The treatment here: therapeutic diphenylcyclopropenone sensitization with weekly scalp DPC. This clonotype has ten or more counts. MiXCR was run by TCRdb on the RACE reads, yielding one entry per CDR3 protein. The sample records some 360,000 distinct CDR3 sequences, 4.5% to 5.5% being singletons.

The sequence was obtained from a woman in her 50s with alopecia areata. Some clones in this sample may be carry-over from other donors' samples. The material sequenced was whole blood, taken in connection with sensitization to the hapten diphenylcyclopropenone (DPC). The genes are TRBV29-1 and TRBJ2-5; TRBD1 agrees at 7 bases. CDR3 sequence: CSVDPGQTQETQYF. The CDR3 bases are TGCAGCGTTGACCCGGGACAGACGCAAGAGACCCAGTACTTC.